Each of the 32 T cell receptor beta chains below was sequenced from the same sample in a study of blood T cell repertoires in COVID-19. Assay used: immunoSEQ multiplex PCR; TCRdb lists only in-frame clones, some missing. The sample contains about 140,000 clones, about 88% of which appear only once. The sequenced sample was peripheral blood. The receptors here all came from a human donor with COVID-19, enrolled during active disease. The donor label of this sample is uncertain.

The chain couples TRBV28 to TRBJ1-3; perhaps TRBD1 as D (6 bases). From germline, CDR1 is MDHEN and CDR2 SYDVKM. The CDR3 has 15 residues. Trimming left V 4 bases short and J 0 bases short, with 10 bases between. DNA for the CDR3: TGTGCCAGCAGTTCAGGGGCCGTCTCTGGAAACACCATATATTTT. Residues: CASSSGAVSGNTIYF.

The CDR3, as DNA: TGTGCCAGCAGCTTCCTCTTTACTAGCACAGATACGCAGTATTTT. Protein sequence: CASSFLFTSTDTQYF. The chain carries TRBV11-2 and TRBJ2-3; D is undetermined. The CDR3 has 15 amino acids. Germline CDR1 SGHAT, CDR2 FQNNGV. Trimming took off 3 bases at V and 0 bases at J, with 10 bases between the two ends.

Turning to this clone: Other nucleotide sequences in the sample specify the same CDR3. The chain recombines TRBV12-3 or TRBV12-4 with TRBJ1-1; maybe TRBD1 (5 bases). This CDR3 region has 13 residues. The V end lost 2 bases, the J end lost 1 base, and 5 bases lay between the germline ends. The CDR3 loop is CASSLQGNTEAFF. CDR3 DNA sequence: TGTGCCAGCAGTTTACAGGGGAACACTGAAGCTTTCTTT.

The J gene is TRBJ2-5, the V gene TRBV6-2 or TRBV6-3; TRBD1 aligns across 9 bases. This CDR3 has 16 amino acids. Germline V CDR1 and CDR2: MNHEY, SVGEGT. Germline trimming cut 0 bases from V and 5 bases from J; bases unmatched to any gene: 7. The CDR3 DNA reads TGTGCCAGCAGTTACTCTCCGGGACAGGGCCGGGAGACCCAGTACTTC. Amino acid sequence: CASSYSPGQGRETQYF.

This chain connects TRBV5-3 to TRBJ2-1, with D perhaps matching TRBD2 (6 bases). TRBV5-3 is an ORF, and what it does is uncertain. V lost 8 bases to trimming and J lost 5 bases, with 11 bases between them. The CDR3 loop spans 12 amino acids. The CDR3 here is CASGGRDNEQFF. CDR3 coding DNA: TGTGCCAGCGGGGGTAGGGACAATGAGCAGTTCTTC.

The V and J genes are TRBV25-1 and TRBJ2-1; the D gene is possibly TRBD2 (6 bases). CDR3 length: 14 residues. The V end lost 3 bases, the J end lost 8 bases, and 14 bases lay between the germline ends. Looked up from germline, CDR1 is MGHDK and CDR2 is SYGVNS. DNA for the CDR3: TGTGCCAGCAGTGATACCCCGGGACTTGATGAGCAGTTCTTC. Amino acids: CASSDTPGLDEQFF.

The CDR3 spells CASSGRDRPDTEAFF. The CDR3 nucleotides are TGTGCCAGCAGCGGTCGGGACAGGCCGGACACTGAAGCTTTCTTT. The rearrangement links TRBV9 to TRBJ1-1; 8 bases align to TRBD1. Germline V gene lookup returns CDR1 SGDLS and CDR2 YYNGEE. Losses at the gene ends were 3 bases for V and 3 bases for J; bases not matched to a gene: 7. The CDR3 is made up of 15 amino acids.

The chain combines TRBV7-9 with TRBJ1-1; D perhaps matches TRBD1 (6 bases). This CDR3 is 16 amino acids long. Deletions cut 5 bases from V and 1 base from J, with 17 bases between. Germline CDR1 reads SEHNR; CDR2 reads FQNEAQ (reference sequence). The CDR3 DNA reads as TGTGCCAGCAGCCCAAATTCTCAGGGGTCGAACACTGAAGCTTTCTTT. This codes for CASSPNSQGSNTEAFF.

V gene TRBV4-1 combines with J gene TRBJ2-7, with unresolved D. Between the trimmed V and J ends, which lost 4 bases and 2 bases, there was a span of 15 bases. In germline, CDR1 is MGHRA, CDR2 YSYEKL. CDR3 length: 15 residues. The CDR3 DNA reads TGCGCCAGCAGCCCAACTCTCTTAAAAACCTACGAGCAGTACTTC. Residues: CASSPTLLKTYEQYF.

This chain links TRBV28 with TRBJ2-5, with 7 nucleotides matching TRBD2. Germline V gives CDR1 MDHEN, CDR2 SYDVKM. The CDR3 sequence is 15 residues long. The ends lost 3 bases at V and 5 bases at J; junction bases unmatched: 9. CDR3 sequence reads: CASSFERRGKETQYF. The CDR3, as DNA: TGTGCCAGCAGTTTCGAGAGGCGGGGGAAGGAGACCCAGTACTTC.

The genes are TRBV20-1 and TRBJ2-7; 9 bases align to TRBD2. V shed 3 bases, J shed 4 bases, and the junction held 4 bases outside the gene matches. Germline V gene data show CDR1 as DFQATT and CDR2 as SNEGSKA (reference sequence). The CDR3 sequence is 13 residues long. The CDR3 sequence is CSASASGRYEQYF. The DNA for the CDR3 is TGCAGTGCTAGTGCCAGCGGGAGGTACGAGCAGTACTTC.

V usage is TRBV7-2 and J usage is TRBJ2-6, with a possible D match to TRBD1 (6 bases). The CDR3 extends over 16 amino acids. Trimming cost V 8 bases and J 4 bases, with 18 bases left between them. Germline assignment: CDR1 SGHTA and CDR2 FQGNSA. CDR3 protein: CASGRQDSVGANVLTF. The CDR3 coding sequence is TGTGCCAGCGGTCGACAGGATTCTGTGGGGGCCAACGTCCTGACTTTC.

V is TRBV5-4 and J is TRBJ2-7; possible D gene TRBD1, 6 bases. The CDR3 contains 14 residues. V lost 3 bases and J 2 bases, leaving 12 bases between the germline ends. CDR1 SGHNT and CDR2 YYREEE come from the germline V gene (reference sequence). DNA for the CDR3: TGTGCCAGCAGCTCCGGGACACTACCCTACGAGCAGTACTTC. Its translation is CASSSGTLPYEQYF.

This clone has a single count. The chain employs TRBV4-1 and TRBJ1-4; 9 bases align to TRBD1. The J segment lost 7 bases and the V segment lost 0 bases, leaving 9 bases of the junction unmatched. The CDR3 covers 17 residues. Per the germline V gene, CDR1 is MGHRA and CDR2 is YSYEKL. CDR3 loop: CASSQDFGTGRGEKLFF. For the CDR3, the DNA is TGCGCCAGCAGCCAAGATTTTGGGACAGGGCGGGGTGAAAAACTGTTTTTT.

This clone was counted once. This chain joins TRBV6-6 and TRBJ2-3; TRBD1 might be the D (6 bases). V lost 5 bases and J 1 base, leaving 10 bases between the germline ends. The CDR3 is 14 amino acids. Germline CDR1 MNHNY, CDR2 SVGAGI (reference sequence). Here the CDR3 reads CASSRQEGTDTQYF. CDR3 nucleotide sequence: TGTGCCAGCAGTCGACAGGAAGGCACAGATACGCAGTATTTT.

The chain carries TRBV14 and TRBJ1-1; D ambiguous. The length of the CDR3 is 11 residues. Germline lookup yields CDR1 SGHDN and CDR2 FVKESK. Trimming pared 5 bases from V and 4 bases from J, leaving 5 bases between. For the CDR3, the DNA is TGTGCCAGCAGCATCGGCACTGAAGCTTTCTTT. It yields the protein CASSIGTEAFF.

CDR3 residues: CASSLTGGPYEQYF. The CDR3 region has the DNA TGTGCCAGCAGTCTTACAGGGGGTCCCTACGAGCAGTACTTC. V usage is TRBV6-5 and J usage is TRBJ2-7, with 8 bases lining up with TRBD1. The CDR3 loop spans 14 amino acids. CDR1 MNHEY and CDR2 SVGAGI come from the germline V gene. J was trimmed by 2 bases and V by 5 bases; bases with no gene match: 5.

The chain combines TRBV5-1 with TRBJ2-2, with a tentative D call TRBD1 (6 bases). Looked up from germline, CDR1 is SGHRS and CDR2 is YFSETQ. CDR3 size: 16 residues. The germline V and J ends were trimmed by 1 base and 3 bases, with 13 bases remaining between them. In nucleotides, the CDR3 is TGCGCCAGCAGCTTGATGCAATCAGGGGACACCGGGGAGCTGTTTTTT. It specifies CASSLMQSGDTGELFF.

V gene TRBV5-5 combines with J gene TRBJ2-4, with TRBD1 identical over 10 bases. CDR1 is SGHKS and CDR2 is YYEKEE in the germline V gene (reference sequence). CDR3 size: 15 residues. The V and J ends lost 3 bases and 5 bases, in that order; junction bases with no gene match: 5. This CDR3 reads CASSSRTGGQNIQYF. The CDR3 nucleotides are TGTGCCAGCAGCTCCCGGACAGGGGGGCAAAACATTCAGTACTTC.

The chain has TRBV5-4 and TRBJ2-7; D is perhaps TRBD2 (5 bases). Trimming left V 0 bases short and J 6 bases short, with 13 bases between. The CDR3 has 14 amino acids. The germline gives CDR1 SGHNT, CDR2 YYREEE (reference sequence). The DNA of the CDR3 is TGTGCCAGCAGCTTGGGCCCTGCGGGCCCCGAGCAGTACTTC. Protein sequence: CASSLGPAGPEQYF.

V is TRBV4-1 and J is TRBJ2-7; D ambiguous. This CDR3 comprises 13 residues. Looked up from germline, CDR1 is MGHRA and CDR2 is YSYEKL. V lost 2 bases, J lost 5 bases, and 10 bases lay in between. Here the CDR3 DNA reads TGCGCCAGCAGCCAATCGAGCTTAAACGAGCAGTACTTC. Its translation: CASSQSSLNEQYF.

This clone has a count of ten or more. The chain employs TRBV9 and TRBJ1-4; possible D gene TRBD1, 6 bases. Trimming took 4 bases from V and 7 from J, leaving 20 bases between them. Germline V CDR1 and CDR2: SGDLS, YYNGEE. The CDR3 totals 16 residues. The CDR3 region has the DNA TGTGCCAGCAGCCCCAGTGGGGGGGGGCTTCGTGAAAAACTGTTTTTT. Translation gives CASSPSGGGLREKLFF.

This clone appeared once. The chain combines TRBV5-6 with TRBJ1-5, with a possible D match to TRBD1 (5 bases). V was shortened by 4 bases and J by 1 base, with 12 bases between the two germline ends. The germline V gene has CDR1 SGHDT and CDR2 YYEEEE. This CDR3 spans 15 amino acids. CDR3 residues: CASSLDGGSNQPQHF. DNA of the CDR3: TGTGCCAGCAGCCTCGACGGGGGAAGCAATCAGCCCCAGCATTTT.

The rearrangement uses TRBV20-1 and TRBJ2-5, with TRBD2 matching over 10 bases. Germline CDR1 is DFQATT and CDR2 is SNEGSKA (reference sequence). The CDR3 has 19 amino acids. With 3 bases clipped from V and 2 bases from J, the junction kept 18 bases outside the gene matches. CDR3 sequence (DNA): TGCAGTGCTAGTCCCCTAACTAGCGGGGCTTCCCAATTACAAGAGACCCAGTACTTC. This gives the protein CSASPLTSGASQLQETQYF.

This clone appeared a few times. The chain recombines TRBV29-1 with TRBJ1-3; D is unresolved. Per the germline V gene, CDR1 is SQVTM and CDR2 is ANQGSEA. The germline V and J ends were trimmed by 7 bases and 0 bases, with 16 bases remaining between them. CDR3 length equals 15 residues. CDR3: CSATRTGASGNTIYF. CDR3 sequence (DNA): TGCAGCGCTACTAGGACGGGAGCCTCTGGAAACACCATATATTTT.

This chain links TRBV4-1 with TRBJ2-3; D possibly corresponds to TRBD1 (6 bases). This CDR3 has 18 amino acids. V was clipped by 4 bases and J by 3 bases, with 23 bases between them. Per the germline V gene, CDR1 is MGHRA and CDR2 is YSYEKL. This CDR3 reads CASSLGQGRRSVTDTQYF. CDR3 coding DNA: TGCGCCAGCAGCCTGGGTCAGGGGCGAAGAAGTGTTACAGATACGCAGTATTTT.

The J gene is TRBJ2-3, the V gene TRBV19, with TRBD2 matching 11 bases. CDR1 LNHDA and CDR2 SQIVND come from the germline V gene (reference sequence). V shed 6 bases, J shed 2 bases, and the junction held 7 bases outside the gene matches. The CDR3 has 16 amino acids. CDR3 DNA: TGTGCCAGTAGCCTACTAGCGGGGGTCGCCACAGATACGCAGTATTTT. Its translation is CASSLLAGVATDTQYF.

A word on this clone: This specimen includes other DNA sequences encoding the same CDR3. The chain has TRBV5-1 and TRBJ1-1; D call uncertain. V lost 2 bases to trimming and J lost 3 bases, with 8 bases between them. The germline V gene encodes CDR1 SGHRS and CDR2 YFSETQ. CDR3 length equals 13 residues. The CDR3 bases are TGCGCCAGCAGCTTACGGGTGGACACTGAAGCTTTCTTT. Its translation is CASSLRVDTEAFF.

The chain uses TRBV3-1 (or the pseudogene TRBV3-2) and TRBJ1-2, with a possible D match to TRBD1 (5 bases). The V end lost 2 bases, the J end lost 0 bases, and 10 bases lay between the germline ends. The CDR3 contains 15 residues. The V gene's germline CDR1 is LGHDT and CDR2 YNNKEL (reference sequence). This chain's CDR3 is CASSQPGQPNYGYTF. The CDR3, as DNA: TGTGCCAGCAGCCAACCAGGGCAACCTAACTATGGCTACACCTTC.

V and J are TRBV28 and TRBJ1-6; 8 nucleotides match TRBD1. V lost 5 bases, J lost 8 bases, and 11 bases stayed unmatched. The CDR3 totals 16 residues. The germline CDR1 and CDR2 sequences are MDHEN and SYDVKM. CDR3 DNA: TGTGCCAGCAGTCCCTTACAGGGGGTATTCTATTCACCCCTCCACTTT. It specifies CASSPLQGVFYSPLHF.

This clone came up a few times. The DNA of the CDR3 is TGTGCCAGCAGTTGGGTGGGGGGGGAAAATGAGCAGTTCTTC. Translating gives CASSWVGGENEQFF. V gene TRBV27 combines with J gene TRBJ2-1; 7 nucleotides align to TRBD2. Germline-derived CDR1 and CDR2 are MNHEY and SMNVEV (reference sequence). This CDR3 comprises 14 residues. Trimming cost V 4 bases and J 7 bases; bases outside gene matches: 7.

The CDR3 bases are TGTGCCAGCAGCGTAGGGGGCGGAGGGGAGACCCAGTACTTC. It is translated as CASSVGGGGETQYF. The V and J genes are TRBV9 and TRBJ2-5; a possible D gene is TRBD2 (6 bases). CDR1 and CDR2 from the germline V gene are SGDLS and YYNGEE. Trimming pared 0 bases from V and 5 bases from J, leaving 11 bases between. The CDR3 extends over 14 amino acids.